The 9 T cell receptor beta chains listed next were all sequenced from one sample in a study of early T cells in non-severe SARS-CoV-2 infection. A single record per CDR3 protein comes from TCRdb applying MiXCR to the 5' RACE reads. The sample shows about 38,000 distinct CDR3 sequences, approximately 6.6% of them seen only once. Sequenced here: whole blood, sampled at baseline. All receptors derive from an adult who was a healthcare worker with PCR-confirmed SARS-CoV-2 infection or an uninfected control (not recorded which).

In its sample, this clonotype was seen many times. The DNA for the CDR3 is TGTGCCAGCAGCTTGGGCGGACCCATTCAGTACTTC. As protein: CASSLGGPIQYF. The rearrangement joins TRBV5-6 to TRBJ2-4; no definite D call. The germline V and J ends were trimmed by 0 bases and 9 bases, with 7 bases remaining between them. The germline gives CDR1 SGHDT, CDR2 YYEEEE. The CDR3 loop spans 12 amino acids.

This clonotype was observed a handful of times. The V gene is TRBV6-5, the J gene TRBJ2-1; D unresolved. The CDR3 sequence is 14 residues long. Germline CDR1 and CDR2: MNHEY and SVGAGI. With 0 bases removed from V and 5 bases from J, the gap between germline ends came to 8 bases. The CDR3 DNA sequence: TGTGCCAGCAGTTACTCCGGATTCCACAATGAGCAGTTCTTC. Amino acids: CASSYSGFHNEQFF.

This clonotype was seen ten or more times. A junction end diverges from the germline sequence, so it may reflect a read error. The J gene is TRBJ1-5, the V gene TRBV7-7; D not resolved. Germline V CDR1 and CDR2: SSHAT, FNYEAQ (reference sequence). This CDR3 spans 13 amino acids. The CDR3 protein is CASSLAQDQPQHF. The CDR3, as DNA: TGTGCTAGCAGCTTAGCTCAAGACCAGCCCCAGCATTTT.

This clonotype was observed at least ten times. CDR3 amino acids: CASSYGPNYGYTF. CDR3 sequence (DNA): TGTGCCAGCAGTTACGGCCCTAACTATGGCTACACCTTC. This chain joins TRBV6-5 and TRBJ1-2; D gene uncertain. The V end was cut by 2 bases, the J end by 0 bases, with 4 bases between. Looked up from germline, CDR1 is MNHEY and CDR2 is SVGAGI. This CDR3 comprises 13 residues.

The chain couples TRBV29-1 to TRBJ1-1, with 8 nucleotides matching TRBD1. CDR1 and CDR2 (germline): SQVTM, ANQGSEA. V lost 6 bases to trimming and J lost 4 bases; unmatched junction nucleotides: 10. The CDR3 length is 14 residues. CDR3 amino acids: CSVDRAEESTEAFF. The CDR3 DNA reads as TGCAGCGTGGACAGGGCGGAGGAGAGCACTGAAGCTTTCTTT.

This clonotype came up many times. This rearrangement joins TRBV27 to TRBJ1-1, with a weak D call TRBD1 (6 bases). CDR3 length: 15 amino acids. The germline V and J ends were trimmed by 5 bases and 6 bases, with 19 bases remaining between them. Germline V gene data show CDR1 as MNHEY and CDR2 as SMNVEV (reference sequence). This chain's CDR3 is CASSPRQAAASEAFF. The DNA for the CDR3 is TGTGCCAGCAGTCCTCGACAGGCCGCGGCTTCTGAAGCTTTCTTT.

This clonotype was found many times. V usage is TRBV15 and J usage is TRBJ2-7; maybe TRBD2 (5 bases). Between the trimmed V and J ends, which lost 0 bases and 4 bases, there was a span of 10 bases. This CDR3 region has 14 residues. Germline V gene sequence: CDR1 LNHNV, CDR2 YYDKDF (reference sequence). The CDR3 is CATSRENPGYEQYF. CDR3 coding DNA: TGTGCCACCAGCAGAGAGAACCCGGGATACGAGCAGTACTTC.

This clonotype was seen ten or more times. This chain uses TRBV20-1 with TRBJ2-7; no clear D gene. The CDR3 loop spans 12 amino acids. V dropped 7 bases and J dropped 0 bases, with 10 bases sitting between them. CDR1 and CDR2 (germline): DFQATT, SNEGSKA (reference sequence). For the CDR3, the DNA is TGCAGTGTCCTCCCCCCCTCCTACGAGCAGTACTTC. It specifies CSVLPPSYEQYF.

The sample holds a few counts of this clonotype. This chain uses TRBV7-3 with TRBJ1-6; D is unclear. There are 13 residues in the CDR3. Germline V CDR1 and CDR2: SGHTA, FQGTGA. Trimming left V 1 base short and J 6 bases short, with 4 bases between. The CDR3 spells CASSLNVNSPLHF. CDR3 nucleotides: TGTGCCAGCAGCTTAAACGTTAATTCACCCCTCCACTTT.